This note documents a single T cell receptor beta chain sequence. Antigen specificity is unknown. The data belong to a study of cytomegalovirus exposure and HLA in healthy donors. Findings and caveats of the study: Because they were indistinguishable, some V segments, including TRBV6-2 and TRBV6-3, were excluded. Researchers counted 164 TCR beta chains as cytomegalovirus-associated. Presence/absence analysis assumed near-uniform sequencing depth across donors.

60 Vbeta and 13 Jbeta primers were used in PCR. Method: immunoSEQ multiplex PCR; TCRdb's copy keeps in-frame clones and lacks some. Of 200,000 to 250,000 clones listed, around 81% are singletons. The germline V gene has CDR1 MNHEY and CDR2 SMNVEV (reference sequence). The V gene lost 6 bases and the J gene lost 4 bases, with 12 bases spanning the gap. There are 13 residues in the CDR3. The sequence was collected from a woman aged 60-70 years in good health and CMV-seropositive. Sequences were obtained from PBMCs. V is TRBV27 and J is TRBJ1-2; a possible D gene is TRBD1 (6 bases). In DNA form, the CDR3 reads TGTGCCAGCAGGAAAGGGGACATCTATGGCTACACCTTC. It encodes CASRKGDIYGYTF.